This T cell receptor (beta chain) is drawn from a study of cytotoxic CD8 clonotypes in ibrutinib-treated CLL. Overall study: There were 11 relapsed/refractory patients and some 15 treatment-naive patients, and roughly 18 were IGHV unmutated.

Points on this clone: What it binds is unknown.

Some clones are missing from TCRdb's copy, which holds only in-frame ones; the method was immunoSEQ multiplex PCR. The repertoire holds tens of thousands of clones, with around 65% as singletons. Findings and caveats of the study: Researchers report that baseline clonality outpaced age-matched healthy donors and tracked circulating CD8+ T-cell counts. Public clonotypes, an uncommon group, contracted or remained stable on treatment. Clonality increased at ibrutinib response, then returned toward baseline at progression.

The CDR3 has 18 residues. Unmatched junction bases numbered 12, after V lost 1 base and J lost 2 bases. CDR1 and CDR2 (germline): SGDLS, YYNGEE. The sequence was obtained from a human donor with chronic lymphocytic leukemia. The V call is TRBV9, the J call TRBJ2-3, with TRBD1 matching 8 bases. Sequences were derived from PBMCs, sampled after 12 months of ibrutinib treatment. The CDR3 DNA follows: TGTGCCAGCAGCGTAACACCCCGGGACAGGCGGCTCACAGATACGCAGTATTTT. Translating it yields CASSVTPRDRRLTDTQYF.